A selection of T cell receptor beta chains follows, all from one sample in a study of spatial heterogeneity in lung cancer. MiXCR, run by TCRdb on the 5' RACE reads, gives a single entry per CDR3 protein. The sample has about 85,000 distinct CDR3 sequences; around 21% are singletons. Sequenced here: PBMCs, sampled at surgery. Source of these receptors: a male donor with early-stage non-small cell lung cancer. The conserved cysteine and the conserved F or W are not part of the CDR3 here. The order of the fields is V gene, CDR3 protein.

v_gene: TRBV19; CDR3aa: ASNPHGGTDTQY
v_gene: TRBV29-1; CDR3aa: SVGGTSVLPNSYEQY
v_gene: TRBV6-1; CDR3aa: ASSVGNQPQH
v_gene: TRBV4-2; CDR3aa: ASSQDGGRGRISEQY
v_gene: TRBV27; CDR3aa: ASSLWGAGKAQETQY
v_gene: TRBV3-1; CDR3aa: ASRDRGQYSYNSPLH
v_gene: TRBV25-1; CDR3aa: ASSPERNYGYT
v_gene: TRBV4-1; CDR3aa: ASSPLDGRVLYEQF
v_gene: TRBV19; CDR3aa: ASTLGQGDTGELF
v_gene: TRBV7-2; CDR3aa: ASSPVAFYSTDTQY
v_gene: TRBV9; CDR3aa: ASSVEGVNSPLH
v_gene: TRBV6-5; CDR3aa: ASTNPPTREQY
v_gene: TRBV19; CDR3aa: ASSTRESTGELF
v_gene: TRBV5-1; CDR3aa: ASSGTGGFYEQY
v_gene: TRBV7-8; CDR3aa: ASSLSGMETQY
v_gene: TRBV15; CDR3aa: ATSRTGAYGYT
v_gene: TRBV28; CDR3aa: ASSFTGQGTDTQY
v_gene: TRBV12-3/TRBV12-4; CDR3aa: ASSLGEDTEAF
v_gene: TRBV5-1; CDR3aa: ASSFTGGDEAF
v_gene: TRBV4-3; CDR3aa: ASSQEAGHGVDTGELF
v_gene: TRBV20-1; CDR3aa: SAYGTPEQY
v_gene: TRBV5-1; CDR3aa: ASRLDRAYEQY